This entry lists 19 T cell receptor beta chains sequenced from one sample in a study of T cell changes during pregnancy in multiple sclerosis. Only in-frame clones appear in the TCRdb table, and some are missing; sequencing was by immunoSEQ multiplex PCR. Of around 49,000 clones detected, 85% to 95% appear once; the ten largest clones hold 5% to 7%. The starting material was CD8+ T cells from peripheral blood mononuclear cells, obtained in the first trimester of pregnancy. The receptors derive from a female donor with multiple sclerosis, enrolled in a pregnancy study.

The rearrangement joins TRBV28 to TRBJ2-6; 8 nucleotides align to TRBD2. Germline CDR1 and CDR2: MDHEN and SYDVKM. The length of the CDR3 is 18 residues. After removal of 5 bases from V and 1 base from J, the junction contained 10 bases not matched to a gene. Here the CDR3 reads CASSPPRGGGSGANVLTF. The CDR3 nucleotides read TGTGCCAGCAGTCCTCCACGGGGGGGTGGGTCTGGGGCCAACGTCCTGACTTTC.

The chain employs TRBV19 and TRBJ2-2, with a possible D match to TRBD1 (5 bases). From germline, CDR1 is LNHDA and CDR2 SQIVND (reference sequence). Between the trimmed V and J ends, which lost 3 bases and 4 bases, there was a span of 12 bases. This CDR3 has 15 amino acids. CDR3 sequence: CASSIWGGGTGELFF. The CDR3 coding sequence is TGTGCCAGTAGTATTTGGGGCGGCGGCACCGGGGAGCTGTTTTTT.

The rearrangement links TRBV27 to TRBJ2-2; 7 bases match TRBD1. J was trimmed by 1 base and V by 6 bases; bases with no gene match: 2. Germline CDR1 MNHEY, CDR2 SMNVEV (reference sequence). The CDR3 covers 14 residues. CDR3 amino acids: CASRWTGNTGELFF. The CDR3 bases are TGTGCCAGCAGGTGGACAGGGAACACCGGGGAGCTGTTTTTT.

This clone was seen just once. The chain joins TRBV27 to TRBJ2-1; no firm D call. V lost 6 bases and J 5 bases, leaving 5 bases between the germline ends. Germline loops: CDR1 MNHEY, CDR2 SMNVEV (reference sequence). The length of the CDR3 is 11 residues. The DNA for the CDR3 is TGTGCCAGCAGCCAGAACAATGAGCAGTTCTTC. Translated: CASSQNNEQFF.

The gene calls are TRBV10-3 and TRBJ1-4, with TRBD1 matching 9 bases. Germline V gene sequence: CDR1 ENHRY, CDR2 SYGVKD. The V gene end was trimmed by 6 bases and the J gene end by 5 bases; junction bases not matched to a gene: 10. CDR3 length: 16 residues. The CDR3 loop reads CAISQFRTGANEKLFF. CDR3 DNA: TGTGCCATCAGCCAATTTCGGACAGGGGCAAATGAAAAACTGTTTTTT.

This clone came up a few times. This chain joins TRBV10-2 and TRBJ2-1, with 8 bases that match TRBD2. Germline values: CDR1 WSHSY, CDR2 SAAADI. J was trimmed by 15 bases and V by 6 bases; bases with no gene match: 16. The CDR3 loop spans 14 amino acids. The DNA of the CDR3 is TGCGCCAGCAGCGGGAGGGGAGGTAACAGGGTTGCGTTCTTC. Its translation: CASSGRGGNRVAFF.

V usage is TRBV6-5 and J usage is TRBJ2-3, with 10 bases that match TRBD2. V was pared by 9 bases and J by 6 bases, with 6 bases of the junction left unmatched. This CDR3 spans 13 amino acids. CDR1 and CDR2 from the germline V gene are MNHEY and SVGAGI. In DNA, the CDR3 is TGTGCCAGTTCAAGACTAGCGGGCGATACGCAGTATTTT. It codes for CASSRLAGDTQYF.

The chain couples TRBV6-4 to TRBJ2-1; 8 positions match TRBD2. V gave up 3 bases and J gave up 7 bases; unmatched junction bases: 5. This CDR3 comprises 14 residues. Germline V gene lookup returns CDR1 MRHNA and CDR2 SNTAGT. DNA for the CDR3: TGTGCCAGCAGTGAAGCGGGAGATCGGAATGAGCAGTTCTTC. Its protein product is CASSEAGDRNEQFF.

The V gene is TRBV2, the J gene TRBJ2-1, with TRBD2 matching 12 bases. The CDR3 extends over 15 amino acids. The V segment lost 3 bases and the J segment 7 bases; nucleotides outside the gene matches: 4. Germline CDR1 and CDR2: SNHLY and FYNNEI. CDR3 amino acids: CASSDLAGGTNEQFF. CDR3 DNA: TGTGCCAGCAGTGACCTAGCGGGAGGGACGAATGAGCAGTTCTTC.

The genes are TRBV14 and TRBJ2-7, with 13 bases that match TRBD2. The CDR3 sequence is 15 residues long. Unmatched junction bases numbered 7, after V lost 5 bases and J lost 6 bases. CDR1 is SGHDN, CDR2 FVKESK, per germline. CDR3 in amino acids: CASSSRTSGSSEQYF. The CDR3 nucleotides are TGTGCCAGCAGCTCCCGGACTAGCGGGAGTAGCGAGCAGTACTTC. Complete variable domain (other parts from reference TRBV14 and TRBJ2-7): EAGVTQFPSHSVIEKGQTVTLRCDPISGHDNLYWYRRVMGKEIKFLLHFVKESKQDESGMPNNRFLAERTGGTYSTLKVQPAELEDSGVYFCASSSRTSGSSEQYFGPGTRLTVT.

The chain is built from TRBV5-1 and TRBJ2-5, with 13 bases lining up with TRBD2. CDR3 length: 18 amino acids. Germline loops: CDR1 SGHRS, CDR2 YFSETQ. The J segment lost 1 base and the V segment lost 4 bases, leaving 10 bases of the junction unmatched. In nucleotides, the CDR3 is TGCGCCAGCAGCCCACATCTGACTAGCGGGAGGATCCAAGAGACCCAGTACTTC. Protein product: CASSPHLTSGRIQETQYF.

The gene calls are TRBV19 and TRBJ2-1, with D tentatively TRBD1 (5 bases). Deletions cut 2 bases from V and 5 bases from J, with 13 bases between. Germline CDR1 LNHDA, CDR2 SQIVND (reference sequence). The CDR3 covers 15 residues. Written as DNA, the CDR3 is TGTGCCAGTAGTATAATCGACAGTAGCCACAATGAGCAGTTCTTC. Translating gives CASSIIDSSHNEQFF.

This sequence joins TRBV6-1 and TRBJ2-4; possible D gene TRBD2, 5 bases. CDR1 is MNHNS and CDR2 is SASEGT in the germline V gene. V shed 1 base and J shed 1 base, with 11 bases lying between them. The CDR3 is 16 amino acids. The chain's CDR3 is CASSEGSGRAKNIQYF. CDR3 nucleotides: TGTGCCAGCAGTGAAGGGTCGGGAAGGGCCAAAAACATTCAGTACTTC.

The chain joins TRBV29-1 to TRBJ2-4; D might be TRBD1 (6 bases). Looked up from germline, CDR1 is SQVTM and CDR2 is ANQGSEA. The CDR3 has 16 residues. Deletions cut 3 bases from V and 0 bases from J, with 15 bases between. The CDR3, as DNA: TGCAGCGTTGAGGTTCGGGACAATCTAGCCAAAAACATTCAGTACTTC. Translating gives CSVEVRDNLAKNIQYF.

The chain links TRBV30 to TRBJ2-1, with D maybe TRBD2 (6 bases). Germline V gene lookup returns CDR1 GTSNPN and CDR2 SVGIG (reference sequence). The CDR3 extends over 13 amino acids. With 2 bases removed from V and 12 bases from J, the gap between germline ends came to 17 bases. CDR3 sequence reads: CAWSPPGDPGQFF. The CDR3 nucleotides are TGTGCCTGGAGTCCACCGGGGGACCCTGGGCAGTTCTTC.

This chain uses TRBV30 with TRBJ2-2, with D possibly matching TRBD2 (5 bases). Germline values: CDR1 GTSNPN, CDR2 SVGIG (reference sequence). V was cut by 0 bases and J by 3 bases, with 11 bases left in between. The length of the CDR3 is 15 residues. CDR3 amino acids: CAWSVLGSDTGELFF. The CDR3 region has the DNA TGTGCCTGGAGTGTACTAGGGAGCGACACCGGGGAGCTGTTTTTT.

The chain is built from TRBV27 and TRBJ1-2, with a possible D match to TRBD1 (5 bases). V dropped 6 bases and J dropped 3 bases, with 20 bases sitting between them. The CDR3 is 16 amino acids. Germline V lookup: CDR1 MNHEY, CDR2 SMNVEV (reference sequence). CDR3 sequence (DNA): TGTGCCAGCAGGGGACTTCTGGAGCTCGAGTACTATGGCTACACCTTC. Residues: CASRGLLELEYYGYTF.

V gene TRBV27 combines with J gene TRBJ1-5; D perhaps matches TRBD1 (6 bases). Germline V gives CDR1 MNHEY, CDR2 SMNVEV (reference sequence). The CDR3 is 13 residues long. Trimming left V 2 bases short and J 6 bases short, with 8 bases between. The CDR3 loop reads CASSLRGAQPQHF. The CDR3 nucleotides are TGTGCCAGCAGTTTACGGGGGGCTCAGCCCCAGCATTTT.

This clone occurred once. CDR3 region: CASSPTSGRYTDTQYF. The DNA of the CDR3 is TGTGCCAGCTCACCGACTAGCGGGAGATACACAGATACGCAGTATTTT. The chain is built from TRBV18 and TRBJ2-3, with 12 positions matching TRBD2. In germline, CDR1 is KGHSH, CDR2 LQKENI. The CDR3 is 16 residues long. V trimming: 3 bases; J trimming: 2 bases; junction bases outside the gene matches: 3.